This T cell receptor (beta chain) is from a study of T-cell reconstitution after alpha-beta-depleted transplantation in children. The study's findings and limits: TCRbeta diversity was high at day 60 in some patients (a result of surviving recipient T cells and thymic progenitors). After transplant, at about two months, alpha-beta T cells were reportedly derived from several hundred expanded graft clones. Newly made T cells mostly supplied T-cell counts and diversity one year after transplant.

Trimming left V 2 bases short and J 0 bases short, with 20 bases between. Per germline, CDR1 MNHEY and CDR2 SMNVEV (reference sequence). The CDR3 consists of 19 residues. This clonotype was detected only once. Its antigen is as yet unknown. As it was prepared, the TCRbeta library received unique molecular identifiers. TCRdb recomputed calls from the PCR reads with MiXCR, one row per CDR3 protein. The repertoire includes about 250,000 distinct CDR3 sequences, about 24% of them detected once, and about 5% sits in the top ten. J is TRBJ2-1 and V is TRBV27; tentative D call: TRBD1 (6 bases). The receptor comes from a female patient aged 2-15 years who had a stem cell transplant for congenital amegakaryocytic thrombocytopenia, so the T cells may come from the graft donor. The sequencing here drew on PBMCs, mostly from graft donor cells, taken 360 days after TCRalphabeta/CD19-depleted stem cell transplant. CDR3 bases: TGTGCCAGCAGTTTACTCCCCCCGGGACACCCTAGCTCCTACAATGAGCAGTTCTTC. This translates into CASSLLPPGHPSSYNEQFF.